This T cell receptor (beta chain) comes out of a study of T-cell memory formation after mild COVID-19 (dated by TCRdb to 2020 to 2023). General notes on the study: TCR sequence clusters from the two donors were found to be largely donor specific. Longitudinal TCRalpha and TCRbeta repertoire sequencing tracked T-cell clones expanding and contracting after mild COVID-19 in a couple of donors. The cohort comprised two young, previously healthy adult volunteers, one female and one male.

Concerning this clonotype itself: The antigen it binds to is not known. The input lacks base qualities; no much larger clone sits a single base away.

Instrument used: Illumina NovaSeq 6000. Using 5'RACE with constant-segment primers, TCRalpha and TCRbeta cDNA libraries were constructed, with sample barcodes and unique molecular identifiers added in the process. RNA was extracted from every sample with Trizol reagent. Amplification of the libraries took two PCR steps, and the second step added a second sample barcode plus Illumina TruSeq adapters. Sequencing of the libraries was done on an Illumina NovaSeq, producing 2 x 150 bp paired-end reads. Concerning the study's data processing: With migec v1.2.7, reads were demultiplexed and then collapsed into UMI-guided consensus sequences. Using mixcr v2.1.11, UMI consensuses were aligned to TRA and TRB V and J templates and then assembled into clonotypes. A clonotype was counted as expanded or contracted only when both edgeR and NoisET called the clonotype significant, with the noise models trained on biological replicates. edgeR calls used a false discovery rate-adjusted p below 0.01 and a log2 fold-change threshold of 1. As an exploratory analysis of dynamics, max-normalized trajectories of the 1000 most abundant clonotypes were examined with PCA combined with hierarchical clustering. The CD4 or CD8 phenotype of responding clones was assigned using the separately sequenced CD4+ and CD8+ repertoires. TCRdb took the public reads, trimmed them with fastp at Q25, ran MiXCR for clone calling and kept in-frame beta chains. Rows are combined by CDR3 protein, so each entry shows the most common genes and DNA. The V and J calls and clone size come from TCRdb's table, not from the authors' own analysis. Within this sample are over 450,000 distinct CDR3 sequences, with roughly 20% of them counted one time only. Roughly an eighth of the sample lies in the top ten.

Spanning cysteine to phenylalanine, the CDR3 consists of 14 amino acids. Only the CDR3 region is kept as DNA, spanning 42 bases read in frame from base 1. For this chain, trimming is 3 bases at the V end and 6 bases at the J end, and the number of junction bases without a gene match is 8. The germline V gene supplies CDR1 SQVTM and CDR2 ANQGSEA. What the work shows at the level of the full study, not this receptor alone: SARS-CoV-2 specificity was not confirmed for the second-wave clones peaking on day 37. Clones contracting from day 15 to 85 had balanced CD4/CD8 phenotypes, while a second wave expanding from day 15 to 37 was biased towards CD4+. Only two mild cases were covered in the study, and larger cohorts including severe cases with pre-infection samples were considered necessary. Contracting CD4+ clones were found mainly in CM and EM memory subsets, while CD8+ clones were enriched in EMRA. Some responding clones were found in pre-infection memory, which suggests that pre-existing cross-reactive memory T cells took part in the SARS-CoV-2 response.

Ficoll-Paque density gradient centrifugation was used to isolate PBMCs. The sequencing sample was made of PBMCs or a T cell subset sorted from them (not recorded which). The source of this sequence is an adult woman who had mild COVID-19 (a few samples of this study predate the infection). The sample titles of this study are shuffled in the database, so cell type and time point are left out; the donor was told from shared clones. The chain joins TRBV29-1 to TRBJ2-1; TRBD2 aligns with 7 central bases. CDR3 reads: CSVEWASGINEQFF. The DNA sequence is given as TGCAGCGTTGAGTGGGCTAGCGGAATCAATGAGCAGTTCTTC.